This passage covers 26 T cell receptor beta chains from one sample sequenced in a study of T cells after yellow fever vaccination. TCRdb analysed the 5' RACE reads with MiXCR anew, one entry per CDR3 protein. The data contain roughly 500,000 distinct CDR3 sequences, about a fifth of them seen just once; the ten biggest clones take up roughly an eighth. Sequenced material: PBMCs, taken 15 days after the yellow fever booster vaccination. The receptors were gathered from a man aged 30-40 years who received the YFV17D yellow fever vaccine.

This clonotype was found a few times. The rearrangement links TRBV5-6 to TRBJ2-1, with D possibly TRBD2 on 6 matching bases. The CDR3 sequence is 15 residues long. Trimming left V 0 bases short and J 3 bases short, with 10 bases between. CDR1 is SGHDT and CDR2 is YYEEEE in the germline V gene. The CDR3 protein is CASSLAPTSYNEQFF. CDR3 nucleotides: TGTGCCAGCAGCTTGGCCCCGACTAGCTACAATGAGCAGTTCTTC.

The chain carries TRBV9 and TRBJ1-1; D possibly corresponds to TRBD1 (5 bases). Germline loops: CDR1 SGDLS, CDR2 YYNGEE. V shed 2 bases and J shed 1 base, with 12 bases lying between them. The CDR3 runs to 15 residues. The CDR3 here is CASSVQGEGNTEAFF. CDR3 in DNA: TGTGCCAGCAGCGTCCAGGGTGAAGGGAACACTGAAGCTTTCTTT.

This clonotype occurred many times. V usage is TRBV12-3 or TRBV12-4 and J usage is TRBJ2-7; D perhaps matches TRBD1 (6 bases). Trimming shortened V by 4 bases and J by 4 bases, and 14 bases separated the two germline ends. The CDR3 length is 14 residues. CDR3 loop: CASSSGTQAYEQYF. The CDR3 DNA sequence: TGTGCCAGCAGTTCCGGGACACAAGCTTACGAGCAGTACTTC.

This chain links TRBV20-1 with TRBJ2-7; D possibly matches TRBD1 or TRBD2 (5 bases each). With 2 bases removed from V and 5 bases from J, the gap between germline ends came to 7 bases. The germline V gene encodes CDR1 DFQATT and CDR2 SNEGSKA (reference sequence). The CDR3 sequence is 11 residues long. The CDR3 loop is CSARSGHEQYF. The CDR3 DNA follows: TGCAGTGCTAGATCGGGGCACGAGCAGTACTTC.

This clonotype was seen more than once but under ten times. This chain links TRBV5-1 with TRBJ2-2, with D uncertain. Germline loops: CDR1 SGHRS, CDR2 YFSETQ. Trimming removed 5 bases from V and 5 bases from J, with 10 bases in between. The CDR3 totals 13 residues. The CDR3 bases are TGCGCCAGCAGAGTTACCGAGACCGGGGAGCTGTTTTTT. Translating it yields CASRVTETGELFF.

The chain combines TRBV20-1 with TRBJ2-2; D remains unclear. The CDR3 runs 13 residues. Germline V gene data show CDR1 as DFQATT and CDR2 as SNEGSKA (reference sequence). V was pared by 2 bases and J by 8 bases, with 12 bases between. In DNA form, the CDR3 reads TGCAGTGCTAGATCCGGGTGGGATGGGGAGCTGTTTTTT. The encoded protein is CSARSGWDGELFF.

This clonotype was observed a few times. The chain couples TRBV5-1 to TRBJ1-2; TRBD1 matches 7 bases. The CDR3 totals 16 residues. J lost 7 bases, V lost 4 bases, and 16 bases had no gene match. Germline V CDR1 and CDR2: SGHRS, YFSETQ. In nucleotides, the CDR3 is TGCGCCAGCAGCCCGACGACAGGGCTGGGAGGCGGTGGCTACACCTTC. It specifies CASSPTTGLGGGGYTF.

The V and J genes are TRBV14 and TRBJ2-3; D ambiguous. V dropped 2 bases and J dropped 6 bases, with 18 bases sitting between them. CDR3 length equals 16 residues. Germline CDR1 SGHDN, CDR2 FVKESK. The CDR3 spells CASSQRRAGEGDTQYF. The CDR3 coding sequence is TGTGCCAGCAGCCAACGTAGAGCTGGAGAAGGGGATACGCAGTATTTT.

The chain couples TRBV20-1 to TRBJ2-2; 11 bases fit TRBD2. Germline-derived CDR1 and CDR2 are DFQATT and SNEGSKA (reference sequence). This CDR3 comprises 14 residues. V was clipped by 3 bases and J by 6 bases; unmatched bases: 3. CDR3 nucleotides: TGCAGTGCTAGCCTAGCGGGAGGAGCCGGGGAGCTGTTTTTT. Translated: CSASLAGGAGELFF.

This clonotype turned up a few times. The gene calls are TRBV10-3 and TRBJ1-1, with D possibly being TRBD1 (6 bases). V dropped 4 bases and J dropped 1 base, with 10 bases sitting between them. CDR1 ENHRY and CDR2 SYGVKD come from the germline V gene. The CDR3 has 14 residues. The CDR3 loop reads CAISGQGGNTEAFF. CDR3 in DNA: TGTGCCATCAGTGGGCAAGGGGGGAACACTGAAGCTTTCTTT.

This clonotype was counted ten times or more. This chain connects TRBV5-1 to TRBJ1-1; unclear D gene. The CDR3 is 11 amino acids. Germline values: CDR1 SGHRS, CDR2 YFSETQ. Trimming took off 4 bases at V and 0 bases at J, with 1 base between the two ends. In nucleotides, the CDR3 is TGCGCCAGCAGCATGAACACTGAAGCTTTCTTT. It yields the protein CASSMNTEAFF.

This clonotype was found many times. The chain recombines TRBV5-1 with TRBJ2-3; perhaps TRBD1 as D (6 bases). CDR3 length equals 13 residues. V lost 5 bases to trimming and J lost 4 bases, with 11 bases between them. CDR1 and CDR2 from the germline V gene are SGHRS and YFSETQ. CDR3 residues: CASSTGSPDTQYF. The CDR3 nucleotides read TGCGCCAGCAGTACAGGGAGCCCAGATACGCAGTATTTT.

The sample holds a few counts of this clonotype. The gene calls are TRBV29-1 and TRBJ1-2; D ambiguous. Germline CDR1 and CDR2: SQVTM and ANQGSEA. Between the trimmed V and J ends, which lost 0 bases and 8 bases, there was a span of 19 bases. This CDR3 comprises 15 residues. The CDR3 here is CSVEDSQRLTRGYTF. The CDR3 DNA reads TGCAGCGTTGAAGATAGTCAACGTCTCACTCGGGGCTACACCTTC.

The chain employs TRBV5-1 and TRBJ2-4; D is possibly TRBD1 (6 bases). Trimming left V 4 bases short and J 7 bases short, with 15 bases between. This CDR3 is built from 14 residues. CDR1 SGHRS and CDR2 YFSETQ come from the germline V gene. In DNA, the CDR3 is TGCGCCAGCAGCAACAGCACAGGGTCTAACATTCAGTACTTC. This gives the protein CASSNSTGSNIQYF.

In its sample, this clonotype was seen a few times. The chain has TRBV12-3 or TRBV12-4 and TRBJ2-7; 11 positions match TRBD1. The CDR3 has 14 residues. V lost 5 bases and J lost 4; bases outside the gene matches: 4. DNA of the CDR3: TGTGCCAGCAGTATGGACAGGGGGCGGTACGAGCAGTACTTC. It codes for CASSMDRGRYEQYF.

This clonotype was seen only a few times. The V gene is TRBV28, the J gene TRBJ2-1; weak D call: TRBD1 (6 bases). Germline CDR1 reads MDHEN; CDR2 reads SYDVKM. V was shortened by 2 bases and J by 0 bases, with 8 bases between the two germline ends. The CDR3 runs 15 residues. CDR3 region: CASSLMDSSYNEQFF. In DNA, the CDR3 is TGTGCCAGCAGTTTAATGGACAGCTCCTACAATGAGCAGTTCTTC.

This sequence joins TRBV12-3 or TRBV12-4 and TRBJ1-2, with D hard to call. CDR3 length: 12 residues. Trimming shortened V by 6 bases and J by 2 bases, and 7 bases separated the two germline ends. CDR3 DNA: TGTGCCAGCAGGACTAACAACTATGGCTACACCTTC. As protein: CASRTNNYGYTF.

The V and J genes are TRBV10-2 and TRBJ2-5; D call uncertain. With 0 bases removed from V and 7 bases from J, the gap between germline ends came to 3 bases. This CDR3 has 11 residues. Germline V lookup: CDR1 WSHSY, CDR2 SAAADI. The CDR3 reads CASSESATQYF. CDR3 DNA: TGCGCCAGCAGTGAGTCTGCGACCCAGTACTTC.

The rearrangement links TRBV4-1 to TRBJ2-3; 8 bases agree with TRBD1. Germline V gene sequence: CDR1 MGHRA, CDR2 YSYEKL. The J segment lost 3 bases and the V segment lost 8 bases, leaving 7 bases of the junction unmatched. CDR3 size: 14 residues. The CDR3, as DNA: TGCGCCAGCGCTGGACAGGGTGCGACAGATACGCAGTATTTT. Its protein is CASAGQGATDTQYF.

This clonotype was detected many times. The chain links TRBV10-3 to TRBJ2-3, with D perhaps given as TRBD1 or TRBD2 (5 bases each). Trimming cost V 1 base and J 6 bases, with 11 bases left between them. This CDR3 has 14 amino acids. The germline V gene has CDR1 ENHRY and CDR2 SYGVKD. CDR3 in DNA: TGTGCCATCAGTGAGTTGGCCGAGGGGGATACGCAGTATTTT. Translated, it gives CAISELAEGDTQYF.

In this sample, this clonotype turned up a few times. The V call is TRBV4-3, the J call TRBJ2-7; 7 positions agree with TRBD1. Germline values: CDR1 LGHNA, CDR2 YSLEER. The CDR3 spans 15 residues. J gave up 7 bases and V 0 bases, and 9 bases lay outside the gene matches. CDR3 bases: TGCGCCAGCAGCCAAGAAGGACAGGCGAAATCGGAGCAGTACTTC. Translation: CASSQEGQAKSEQYF.

The J gene is TRBJ2-7, the V gene TRBV10-3; 10 positions agree with TRBD2. Trimming at V came to 8 bases and at J to 3 bases, leaving 16 bases not matched to a gene. The CDR3 loop spans 17 amino acids. Germline CDR1 reads ENHRY; CDR2 reads SYGVKD. CDR3 in DNA: TGTGCCATCGGAGAAACATCGGGTCTAGCGGGAGTCTACGAGCAGTACTTC. It specifies CAIGETSGLAGVYEQYF.

This clonotype was detected only a few times. V gene TRBV7-2 combines with J gene TRBJ1-5; D is possibly TRBD1 (5 bases). CDR3 size: 13 residues. The V end lost 2 bases, the J end lost 7 bases, and 9 bases lay between the germline ends. Germline-derived CDR1 and CDR2 are SGHTA and FQGNSA. CDR3 nucleotides: TGTGCCAGCAGCTTAAACCAGGGACAGCCCCAGCATTTT. Its translation: CASSLNQGQPQHF. Using reference TRBV7-2 and TRBJ1-5 for the parts outside the CDR3, the full variable domain is GAGVSQSPSNKVTEKGKDVELRCDPISGHTALYWYRQSLGQGLEFLIYFQGNSAPDKSGLPSDRFSAERTGGSVSTLTIQRTQQEDSAVYLCASSLNQGQPQHFGDGTRLSIL.

The chain recombines TRBV11-2 with TRBJ2-5; weak D call: TRBD1 (6 bases). The CDR3 spans 15 residues. Trimming cost V 2 bases and J 2 bases, with 12 bases left between them. In germline, CDR1 is SGHAT, CDR2 FQNNGV. The chain's CDR3 is CASSLRGWGQETQYF. The CDR3 DNA sequence: TGTGCCAGCAGCTTAAGGGGGTGGGGTCAAGAGACCCAGTACTTC.

The V and J genes are TRBV5-1 and TRBJ1-1; TRBD1 matches at 7 bases. CDR1 is SGHRS and CDR2 is YFSETQ in the germline V gene. J lost 8 bases, V lost 4 bases, and 14 bases had no gene match. The CDR3 has 15 residues. Written as DNA, the CDR3 is TGCGCCAGCAGCACACTGCCCGGGACAGCATCGGAAGCTTTCTTT. The encoded protein is CASSTLPGTASEAFF.

This clonotype occurred a few times. The V and J genes are TRBV7-9 and TRBJ2-7; the match to TRBD1 covers 8 bases. Germline values: CDR1 SEHNR, CDR2 FQNEAQ (reference sequence). V dropped 5 bases and J dropped 1; count of bases not matched to a gene: 4. The CDR3 extends over 14 amino acids. The CDR3 here is CASSTDRGSYEQYF. CDR3 bases: TGTGCCAGCAGCACTGACAGGGGATCCTACGAGCAGTACTTC.